This T cell receptor (beta chain) was sequenced for a study of cytomegalovirus exposure and HLA in healthy donors. Study conclusions and caveats: Available immune exposure information covered CMV serostatus only. One variant, a missense change in DCLRE1C, was linked in a later analysis to TCR beta V- and J-gene trimming. A further, later analysis showed that HLA-associated TCR beta chains (compared with equally common others) were more clonally expanded. Later on, an analysis found that several of the most significant clusters appeared to be linked to common viral pathogens, which included parvovirus B19.

Worth noting for this clone: Its antigen remains unknown.

The PCR employed 60 Vbeta primers together with 13 Jbeta primers. The protocol was immunoSEQ multiplex PCR, while the TCRdb copy is restricted to in-frame clones and leaves out a portion. The sample consists of 200,000 to 250,000 clones, 70% to 85% of them appearing once. Germline-derived CDR1 and CDR2 are MNHEY and SMNVEV (reference sequence). The ends lost 3 bases at V and 9 bases at J; junction bases unmatched: 8. The CDR3 covers 14 residues. This sequence originates from a male donor in good health and CMV-seronegative. Material: PBMCs. This chain connects TRBV27 to TRBJ2-3; 8 nucleotides match TRBD2. DNA for the CDR3: TGTGCCAGCAGTTTGACTAGCGCAAGGGGGACGCAGTATTTT. Its translation: CASSLTSARGTQYF.